Presented here are 5 T cell receptor beta chains from one specimen sequenced in a study of cytomegalovirus exposure and HLA in healthy donors. Both 60 Vbeta primers and 13 Jbeta primers went into the PCR. The assay was immunoSEQ multiplex PCR, and TCRdb's table has in-frame clones only and misses some. The sample comprises under 170,000 clones, roughly 77% of which are singletons, and roughly 4% rests with the top ten. Sequences were obtained from PBMCs. These receptors were obtained from a human donor in good health.

This chain uses TRBV15 with TRBJ1-4; 7 nucleotides line up with TRBD1. Germline V gives CDR1 LNHNV, CDR2 YYDKDF (reference sequence). The CDR3 length is 16 residues. J was trimmed by 1 base and V by 1 base; bases with no gene match: 3. The CDR3 DNA sequence: TGTGCCACCAGCAGAGCCGGGACAGTAACTAATGAAAAACTGTTTTTT. Encoded protein: CATSRAGTVTNEKLFF.

The rearrangement links TRBV10-2 to TRBJ2-5; D unresolved. Trimming pared 4 bases from V and 1 base from J, leaving 7 bases between. Germline V gene data show CDR1 as WSHSY and CDR2 as SAAADI. There are 13 residues in the CDR3. As DNA, the CDR3 is TGCGCCAGCAGTGTGGTCAGCCAAGAGACCCAGTACTTC. Its protein is CASSVVSQETQYF.

This chain links TRBV5-1 with TRBJ2-5; possibly TRBD1 for D (6 bases). Trimming took off 5 bases at V and 2 bases at J, with 10 bases between the two ends. Germline CDR1 SGHRS, CDR2 YFSETQ. The CDR3 has 13 residues. The chain's CDR3 is CASRGAVQETQYF. The CDR3 DNA is TGCGCCAGCAGGGGGGCGGTTCAAGAGACCCAGTACTTC.

This clone was recorded a few times. J is TRBJ2-5 and V is TRBV7-7, with 8 bases fitting TRBD2. CDR1 is SSHAT, CDR2 FNYEAQ, per germline (reference sequence). The CDR3 is made up of 19 amino acids. The J segment lost 3 bases and the V segment lost 1 base, leaving 16 bases of the junction unmatched. The CDR3 sequence is CASSLGAGGLGRSEETQYF. The DNA for the CDR3 is TGTGCCAGCAGCTTAGGCGCGGGGGGACTAGGGCGGTCGGAAGAGACCCAGTACTTC. Using reference TRBV7-7 and TRBJ2-5 for the parts outside the CDR3, the full variable domain is GAGVSQSPRYKVTKRGQDVTLRCDPISSHATLYWYQQALGQGPEFLTYFNYEAQPDKSGLPSDRFSAERPEGSISTLTIQRTEQRDSAMYRCASSLGAGGLGRSEETQYFGPGTRLLVL.

The gene calls are TRBV11-2 and TRBJ2-1; maybe TRBD2 (5 bases). The V end was cut by 4 bases, the J end by 0 bases, with 16 bases between. CDR1 is SGHAT and CDR2 is FQNNGV in the germline V gene. The CDR3 spans 17 residues. The CDR3 spells CASSSSDSASSYNEQFF. Written as DNA, the CDR3 is TGTGCCAGCAGCTCCTCCGATAGCGCGAGCTCCTACAATGAGCAGTTCTTC.